The text below deals with one T cell receptor (beta chain). The antigen is undetermined. The CDR3 spans 14 residues. The V gene's germline CDR1 is SGHRS and CDR2 YFSETQ. The V end was cut by 7 bases, the J end by 3 bases, with 16 bases between. The data are from a study of STAT3 mutations in large granular lymphocyte leukemia. Study observations and caveats: Every T-cell large granular lymphocyte leukemia patient had at least one immunodominant TCR beta clonotype.

Sequenced by immunoSEQ multiplex PCR; TCRdb stores in-frame clones only, minus some. The sample lists approximately 42,000 clones, roughly 81% occurring once. Material: PBMCs. The chain has TRBV5-1 and TRBJ1-2, with D perhaps matching TRBD1 (5 bases). This clonotype was obtained from a human donor with T large granular lymphocyte leukemia. Some clones in this sample may be carry-over from other donors' samples. The CDR3 DNA is TGCGCCAGCGGTTCGGGACGGCCGGACTATGGCTACACCTTC. It encodes CASGSGRPDYGYTF.